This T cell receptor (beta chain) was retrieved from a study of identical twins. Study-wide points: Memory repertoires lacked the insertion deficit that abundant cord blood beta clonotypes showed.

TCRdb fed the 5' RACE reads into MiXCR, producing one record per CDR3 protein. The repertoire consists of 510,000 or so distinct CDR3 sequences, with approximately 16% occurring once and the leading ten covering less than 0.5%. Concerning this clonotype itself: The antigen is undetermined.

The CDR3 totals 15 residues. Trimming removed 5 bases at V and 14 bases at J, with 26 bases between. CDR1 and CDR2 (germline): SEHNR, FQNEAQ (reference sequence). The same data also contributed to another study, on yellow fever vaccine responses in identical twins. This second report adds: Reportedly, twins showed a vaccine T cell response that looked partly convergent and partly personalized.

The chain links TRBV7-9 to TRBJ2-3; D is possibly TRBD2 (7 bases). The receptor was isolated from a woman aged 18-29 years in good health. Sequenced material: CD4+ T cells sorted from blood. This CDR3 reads CASSLNRAGGGVWYF. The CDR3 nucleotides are TGTGCCAGCAGCCTCAACCGAGCTGGGGGGGGCGTGTGGTATTTT.